This T cell receptor (beta chain) was documented in a study of CD8+ T cells in alopecia areata. Study findings and constraints: It was observed that many expanded lesional clones persisted in scalp and blood during tofacitinib. Lesional scalp displayed greater clonality than normal scalp, most notably in alopecia totalis/universalis.

Sequencing relied on a cDNA template that was reverse transcribed from extracted RNA. Here immunoSEQ multiplex PCR was the method, and the copy in TCRdb shows in-frame clones only, minus some. The sample contains around 200,000 clones, roughly 50% of which appear only once. Notes on this clone: Its specificity is not known.

This CDR3 region has 17 residues. The germline CDR1 and CDR2 sequences are SGHDT and YYEEEE. Losses at the gene ends were 0 bases for V and 4 bases for J; bases not matched to a gene: 9. Indicated treatment: oral pan-JAK inhibitor, 5-10 mg twice daily. Patients with alopecia areata provided lesional scalp punch biopsies as well as peripheral blood. This rearrangement joins TRBV5-6 to TRBJ2-1; 8 positions match TRBD1. The source material was CD8+ T cells sorted from blood, sampled at week 24, from a patient treated with tofacitinib. The source of this sequence is a human donor with alopecia areata. The CDR3 loop is CASSLAGQGTYYNEQFF. In nucleotides, the CDR3 is TGTGCCAGCAGCTTGGCCGGACAGGGAACGTATTACAATGAGCAGTTCTTC.